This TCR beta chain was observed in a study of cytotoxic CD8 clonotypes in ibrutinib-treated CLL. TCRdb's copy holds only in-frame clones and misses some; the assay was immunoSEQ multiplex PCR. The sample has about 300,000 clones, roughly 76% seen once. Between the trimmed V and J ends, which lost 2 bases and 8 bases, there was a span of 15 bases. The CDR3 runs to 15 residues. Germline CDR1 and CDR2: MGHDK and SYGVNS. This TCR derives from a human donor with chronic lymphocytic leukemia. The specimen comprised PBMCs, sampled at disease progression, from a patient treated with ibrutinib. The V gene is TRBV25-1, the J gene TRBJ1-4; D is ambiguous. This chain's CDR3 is CASSEGGLMGEKLFF. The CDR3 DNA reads TGTGCCAGCAGTGAAGGCGGGTTGATGGGGGAAAAACTGTTTTTT. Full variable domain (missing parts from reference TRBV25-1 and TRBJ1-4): EADIYQTPRYLVIGTGKKITLECSQTMGHDKMYWYQQDPGMELHLIHYSYGVNSTEKGDLSSESTVSRIRTEHFPLTLESARPSHTSQYLCASSEGGLMGEKLFFGSGTQLSVL.